The subject of this entry is one T cell receptor beta chain. This clonotype occurred many times. Its antigen remains unidentified. Per-nucleotide qualities are absent, and no much larger clonotype sits a single base away. TCRdb shows the sequencer as Illumina NovaSeq 6000. TCRalpha and TCRbeta cDNA libraries were built by 5'RACE with constant-segment primers, adding sample barcodes and unique molecular identifiers. Trizol reagent was used to extract RNA from every sample. Library amplification was performed in two PCR steps, and a second sample barcode and Illumina TruSeq adapters were introduced in the second step. Sequencing of libraries was performed on an Illumina NovaSeq with 2 x 150 bp paired-end reads. From the authors' description of their analysis: The reads were demultiplexed and collapsed into UMI-guided consensus sequences using migec v1.2.7. Using mixcr v2.1.11, the UMI consensuses were aligned to TRA and TRB V and J templates and assembled into clonotypes. A clonotype was counted as expanded or contracted only when both edgeR and NoisET called the clonotype significant, with the noise models trained on biological replicates. For edgeR calls, the thresholds were a false discovery rate-adjusted p below 0.01 and a log2 fold-change of 1. As an exploratory analysis of dynamics, max-normalized trajectories of the 1000 most abundant clonotypes were examined by PCA with hierarchical clustering. The CD4 or CD8 phenotype of responding clones was assigned using the separately sequenced CD4+ and CD8+ repertoires. The public reads were reprocessed in TCRdb via fastp at Q25 and MiXCR, keeping in-frame beta chains. Rows are unified per CDR3 protein, each entry keeping the most common DNA and genes. The V and J calls and clone size are TCRdb's, not the authors'. This sample is represented by some 40,000 distinct CDR3 sequences; 6% to 7.5% of them were singletons. Approximately 0.81% of the sample is in the top ten clones.

Ficoll-Paque density gradient centrifugation was the method used to isolate PBMCs. This specimen belongs to a study of T-cell memory formation after mild COVID-19 (dated by TCRdb to 2020 to 2023). Notes on the research overall: TCR sequence clusters from the two donors were largely donor specific. In a couple of donors, T-cell clones that expanded and contracted after mild COVID-19 were tracked by sequencing TCRalpha and TCRbeta repertoires over time. Two young, previously healthy adult volunteers made up the cohort, one male and one female.

The CDR3 numbers 15 residues from cysteine through phenylalanine. The read is trimmed to its CDR3 DNA, 45 bases read in frame from base 1. At the junction V is shortened by 4 bases and J by 3 bases; bases outside the gene matches: 4. In the germline V gene (reference sequence), CDR1 corresponds to SGHKS and CDR2 to YYEKEE. Broad study findings and their caveats: The second-wave clones that peaked on day 37 were not confirmed to be SARS-CoV-2 specific. Contracting CD4+ clones appeared mostly in the CM and EM memory subsets, whereas CD8+ clones were enriched in EMRA. From day 15 to 85, contracting clones showed balanced CD4/CD8 phenotypes, whereas a second wave of clones that expanded from day 15 to 37 leaned towards CD4+. Some responding clones were detected in pre-infection memory, suggesting pre-existing cross-reactive memory T cells joined the SARS-CoV-2 response. Only a couple of mild cases were covered in the study, and larger cohorts including severe cases with pre-infection samples were considered necessary.

The TCR originated in an adult who had mild COVID-19 (a few samples of this study predate the infection). The sample titles of this study are shuffled in the database, so cell type and time point are left out. Sequencing input: PBMCs or a T cell subset sorted from them (not recorded which). The chain is assembled from TRBV5-5 and TRBJ2-2, with 9 bases matching TRBD1. The DNA sequence reads TGTGCCAGCAGCGGCGGGACAGGGCACACCGGGGAGCTGTTTTTT. Its protein is CASSGGTGHTGELFF.